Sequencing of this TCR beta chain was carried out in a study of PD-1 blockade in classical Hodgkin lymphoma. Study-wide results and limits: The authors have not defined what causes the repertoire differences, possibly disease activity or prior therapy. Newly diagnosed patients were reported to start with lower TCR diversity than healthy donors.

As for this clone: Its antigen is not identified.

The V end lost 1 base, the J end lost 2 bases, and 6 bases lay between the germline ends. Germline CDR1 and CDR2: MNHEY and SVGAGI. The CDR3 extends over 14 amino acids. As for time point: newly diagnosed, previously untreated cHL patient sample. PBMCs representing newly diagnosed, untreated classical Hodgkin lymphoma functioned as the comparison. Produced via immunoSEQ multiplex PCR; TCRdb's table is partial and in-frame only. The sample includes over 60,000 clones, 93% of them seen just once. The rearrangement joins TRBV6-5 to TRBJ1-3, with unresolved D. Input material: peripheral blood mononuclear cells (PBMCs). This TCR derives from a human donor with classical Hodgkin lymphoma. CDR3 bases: TGTGCCAGCAGTTACTTTGTCCCTGGAAACACCATATATTTT. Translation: CASSYFVPGNTIYF.